The TCR beta chain under discussion was sequenced for a study of T cells after yellow fever vaccination. Points from the study as a whole: Subsequent to the booster, the majority of primary-vaccination clones reappeared (96% CD4, more than 70% CD8).

Via MiXCR, TCRdb re-called the 5' RACE reads, giving one row per CDR3 protein. Among 510,000 or so distinct CDR3 sequences listed, 15% to 20% were seen once. This clonotype was counted only a few times. What it binds is unknown. The V and J ends lost 5 bases and 10 bases, in that order; junction bases with no gene match: 18. The CDR3 covers 17 residues. The germline V gene has CDR1 SEHNR and CDR2 FQNEAQ (reference sequence). This receptor was obtained from a man under 40 who received the YFV17D yellow fever vaccine. The sequenced sample was PBMCs, obtained 15 days after the yellow fever booster vaccination. The rearrangement links TRBV7-9 to TRBJ2-1; 9 bases are shared with TRBD2. The CDR3 sequence: CASSHILGLASGQEQFF. In DNA, the CDR3 is TGTGCCAGCAGCCATATCTTGGGACTAGCTTCGGGACAAGAGCAGTTCTTC.